Below are 3 T cell receptor beta chains sequenced from a single sample in a study of OX40 agonist ivuxolimab in advanced cancers. TCRdb keeps only in-frame clones here, not all; method: immunoSEQ multiplex PCR. This sample has 25,000 to 35,000 clones, with about four fifths found just once. The sample here was CD4+ or CD8+ T cells sorted from blood, taken in a trial of the OX40 agonist ivuxolimab. The receptors shown here come from an adult with an advanced solid tumor such as melanoma, head and neck, liver or kidney cancer.

The rearrangement joins TRBV4-3 to TRBJ2-4, with D possibly TRBD1 on 5 matching bases. Trimming shortened V by 0 bases and J by 6 bases, and 12 bases separated the two germline ends. The germline gives CDR1 LGHNA, CDR2 YSLEER. The length of the CDR3 is 15 residues. CDR3 loop: CASSQEDSIRNIQYF. CDR3 sequence (DNA): TGCGCCAGCAGCCAAGAAGACAGTATCCGAAACATTCAGTACTTC.

The V gene is TRBV5-1, the J gene TRBJ2-2, with D possibly being TRBD1 (5 bases). CDR1 and CDR2 (germline): SGHRS, YFSETQ. V was trimmed by 0 bases and J by 4 bases, leaving 13 bases between them. The CDR3 runs to 16 residues. The CDR3 coding sequence is TGCGCCAGCAGCTTGGCCAGGGTATCCTCCACCGGGGAGCTGTTTTTT. Translating gives CASSLARVSSTGELFF.

The V call is TRBV4-1, the J call TRBJ1-1, with a weak D call TRBD1 (5 bases). The V end lost 4 bases, the J end lost 4 bases, and 16 bases lay between the germline ends. CDR3 length: 15 residues. In germline, CDR1 is MGHRA, CDR2 YSYEKL. The CDR3 bases are TGCGCCAGCAGCCCGCAAATCGGGGGGAGCACTGAAGCTTTCTTT. It specifies CASSPQIGGSTEAFF.